This T cell receptor beta chain was profiled in a study of control samples from healthy donors and cancer patients. Germline V gene lookup returns CDR1 LNHDA and CDR2 SQIVND (reference sequence). Trimming left V 5 bases short and J 2 bases short, with 10 bases between. The CDR3 loop spans 14 amino acids. This table comes from immunoSEQ multiplex PCR, and its TCRdb copy is limited to in-frame clones, with some not included. The sample carries 95,000 to 150,000 clones, about 90% recorded once. The sample taken for sequencing was blood. V gene TRBV19 combines with J gene TRBJ1-5, with D maybe TRBD1 (5 bases). The receptor was isolated from a man aged 18 to 30 in good health. The CDR3, as DNA: TGTGCCAGTAGTTGGGACTGGGGCAATCAGCCCCAGCATTTT. This gives the protein CASSWDWGNQPQHF.